Below, one T cell receptor (beta chain) is given with its context. Its antigen is undetermined. These data belong to a study of T cell responses to AZD1222 COVID-19 vaccine. Study-wide results and limits: The donor group comprised mostly white British people and more females; the analysis possibly underestimated clonal diversity. The study reported that nearly half of spike-specific TCRs target unmutated variant regions.

TCRdb's table, derived via immunoSEQ multiplex PCR, lists solely in-frame clones and lacks some. The table records about 56,000 clones, more than 75% of them present only once. This CDR3 spans 15 amino acids. Germline V gene lookup returns CDR1 SGHDT and CDR2 YYEEEE. Losses at the gene ends were 2 bases for V and 6 bases for J; bases not matched to a gene: 6. Material: peripheral blood, obtained 28 days after the second AZD1222 dose. The receptor was isolated from an adult who received the AZD1222 COVID-19 vaccine. The chain carries TRBV5-6 and TRBJ2-2; 8 bases are a match to TRBD1. The CDR3 sequence: CASSFKTGAAGELFF. The CDR3 region has the DNA TGTGCCAGCAGCTTCAAGACAGGGGCTGCCGGGGAGCTGTTTTTT.